This note documents a single T cell receptor (beta chain) sequence. Germline assignment: CDR1 SGHRS and CDR2 YFSETQ. The CDR3 totals 14 residues. This specimen comes from a study of T cells expressing NK-cell markers. Study details: Seropositivity for HCMV was found in seven of the eight sequenced donors, with one seronegative.

Reanalyzing the 5' RACE reads, TCRdb keeps one entry per CDR3 protein, without DNA. This sample's table has some 110,000 distinct CDR3 sequences. The J gene is TRBJ2-1, the V gene TRBV5-1. The clonotype was recovered from a woman aged 18-70 years in good health. Sample: blood T cells: a sorted CD56 or NKG2C T cell subset, CD4+ or CD8+ T cells, or bulk PBMC T cells (not recorded which). The CDR3 here is CASSLEAENNEQFF.